These 18 T cell receptor beta chains were all obtained from the same sample, sequenced in a study of T cells in women clearing cervical HPV infection. Sequenced by immunoSEQ multiplex PCR; TCRdb stores in-frame clones only, minus some. The sample has around 17 clones. Sequencing was carried out using blood buffy coat. These receptor sequences come from a woman aged 18 to 75 with a cervical HPV16 infection that either progressed to CIN3+ or cleared (not recorded which).

According to its frequency, this clone is large. The CDR3 end is not reached by the read, which stops 3 residues before it; the germline J gene fills it in. The chain carries TRBV20-1 and TRBJ1-1; D might be TRBD1 (6 bases). V gave up 3 bases and J gave up 1 base, with 15 bases separating them. There are 15 residues in the CDR3. The germline gives CDR1 DFQATT, CDR2 SNEGSKA (reference sequence). Partial CDR3 DNA: TGCAGTGCTAGGGGATGGGGACAACGGAACACTGAA. It codes for CSARGWGQRNTE. The entire CDR3 reads CSARGWGQRNTEAFF.

Considering frequency, this clone is hyperexpanded. The read finishes 3 residues shy of the CDR3 end, and the germline J gene is used to complete it. The chain employs TRBV10-3 and TRBJ2-1; a possible D gene is TRBD1 (5 bases). The ends were cut back, 3 bases at V and 5 bases at J, with 8 bases in the middle. The CDR3 contains 13 residues. Germline V gene data show CDR1 as ENHRY and CDR2 as SYGVKD. The DNA read from the CDR3 is TGTGCCATCAGTGAACAGGTCGACAATGAG. Protein sequence: CAISEQVDNE. The CDR3, in full, reads CAISEQVDNEQFF.

By frequency, this clone registers hyperexpanded. The read ends 3 residues before the CDR3 terminus; that terminus is restored from the germline J gene. The chain has TRBV7-2 and TRBJ2-4, with TRBD2 as a possible D gene (5 bases). CDR1 and CDR2 (germline): SGHTA, FQGNSA. CDR3 length: 15 amino acids. Trimming cost V 2 bases and J 6 bases, with 14 bases left between them. The CDR3 is CASSLPPTRPNIQYF. The CDR3 DNA, read in part, is TGTGCCAGCAGCTTACCACCCACTAGACCAAACATT.

This clone counts as large by frequency. The sequenced fragment ends 3 residues before the CDR3 boundary, so the rest is inferred from the germline J gene. The chain links TRBV20-1 to TRBJ1-3, with 10 bases that match TRBD1. Germline V gene sequence: CDR1 DFQATT, CDR2 SNEGSKA (reference sequence). V was pared by 6 bases and J by 0 bases, with 5 bases of the junction left unmatched. This CDR3 contains 15 residues. The part of the CDR3 DNA that was read is TGCAGTGCAGCCGACAGGGGGCCCTCTGGAAACACC. It is translated as CSAADRGPSGNT. The entire CDR3 sequence reads CSAADRGPSGNTIYF.

This clone shows up as large by frequency. The CDR3 extends 3 residues past the end of the read, so its final part is completed from the germline J gene. This chain uses TRBV4-2 with TRBJ2-1; the D gene is possibly TRBD2 (5 bases). V was shortened by 4 bases and J by 0 bases, with 16 bases between the two germline ends. CDR1 is LGHNA and CDR2 is YNFKEQ in the germline V gene. The CDR3 runs to 17 residues. CDR3 loop: CASSRAGDYASYNEQFF. The CDR3 DNA, read in part, is TGTGCCAGCAGCCGTGCTGGCGACTACGCCTCCTACAATGAG.

Considering frequency, this clone is large (0.1 to 1%). The CDR3 end is not reached by the read, which stops 3 residues before it; the germline J gene fills it in. This chain links TRBV10-1 with TRBJ2-1; D is possibly TRBD1 (6 bases). There are 12 residues in the CDR3. Germline V lookup: CDR1 WNHNN, CDR2 SYGVQD (reference sequence). V was cut by 10 bases and J by 7 bases, with 14 bases left in between. The CDR3: CAIVDRYNEQFF. CDR3 DNA, as far as it was read: TGCGCCATCGTGGACAGATATAATGAG.

This clone is labeled hyperexpanded based on frequency. The CDR3 end falls 3 residues outside the read, so it is completed with the germline J gene. The rearrangement joins TRBV30 to TRBJ2-1; 8 bases are a match to TRBD2. CDR3 length equals 14 residues. The germline V gene has CDR1 GTSNPN and CDR2 SVGIG (reference sequence). V was pared by 3 bases and J by 7 bases, with 8 bases of the junction left unmatched. The CDR3 loop reads CAWRGGRYINEQFF. The CDR3 bases that were read are TGTGCCTGGAGAGGCGGGAGGTATATAAATGAG. The full variable domain, in which reference TRBV30 and TRBJ2-1 provide the parts outside the CDR3, is SQTIHQWPATLVQPVGSPLSLECTVEGTSNPNLYWYRQAAGRGLQLLFYSVGIGQISSEVPQNLSASRPQDRQFILSSKKLLLSDSGFYLCAWRGGRYINEQFFGPGTRLTVL.

By frequency, this clone registers hyperexpanded. The read halts 3 residues ahead of the CDR3 end, with the missing end drawn from the germline J gene. This chain uses TRBV19 with TRBJ2-3; 8 nucleotides match TRBD2. V shed 5 bases and J 7 bases; nucleotides not matched to a gene: 11. The CDR3 runs 15 residues. Germline loops: CDR1 LNHDA, CDR2 SQIVND (reference sequence). CDR3: CASSVQAGAIHTQYF. The sequenced CDR3 bases are TGTGCCAGTAGTGTACAAGCGGGAGCTATACATACG.

This clone is deemed hyperexpanded by its frequency. The read ends 3 residues before the CDR3 terminus; that terminus is restored from the germline J gene. The chain joins TRBV30 to TRBJ1-5, with 7 bases that match TRBD1. The CDR3 has 13 amino acids. CDR1 is GTSNPN and CDR2 is SVGIG in the germline V gene (reference sequence). V was clipped by 5 bases and J by 3 bases; unmatched bases: 4. The DNA read from the CDR3 is TGTGCCTGGGGGGGACAGAACAATCAGCCC. Encoded protein: CAWGGQNNQP. The entire CDR3 sequence reads CAWGGQNNQPQHF.

This clone registers hyperexpanded by frequency. The read terminates 3 residues ahead of where the CDR3 ends, so the germline J gene completes it. This sequence joins TRBV7-2 and TRBJ1-1; the D gene is possibly TRBD1 (6 bases). The V gene's germline CDR1 is SGHTA and CDR2 FQGNSA. This CDR3 has 14 residues. With 5 bases removed from V and 1 base from J, the gap between germline ends came to 11 bases. CDR3 residues: CASSPKGGNTEAFF. Incomplete CDR3 DNA: TGTGCCAGCAGCCCTAAAGGGGGGAACACTGAA.

This clone is called large (0.1 to 1%) based on its frequency. The observed sequence ends 3 residues before the CDR3 terminus, with the missing tail filled in from the germline J gene. V and J are TRBV28 and TRBJ2-3; 10 bases map to TRBD2. Trimming at V came to 3 bases and at J to 0 bases, leaving 3 bases not matched to a gene. The CDR3 extends over 16 amino acids. Per the germline V gene, CDR1 is MDHEN and CDR2 is SYDVKM. This CDR3 is CASSLLAGGSTDTQYF. The sequenced part of the CDR3 DNA is TGTGCCAGCAGTTTGTTAGCGGGAGGAAGCACAGATACG. The full variable domain, with the rest looked up from reference TRBV28 and TRBJ2-3, is DVKVTQSSRYLVKRTGEKVFLECVQDMDHENMFWYRQDPGLGLRLIYFSYDVKMKEKGDIPEGYSVSREKKERFSLILESASTNQTSMYLCASSLLAGGSTDTQYFGPGTRLTVL.

According to its frequency, this clone is large. The read terminates 3 residues ahead of where the CDR3 ends, so the germline J gene completes it. V is TRBV20-1 and J is TRBJ2-1, with 9 bases that match TRBD2. The trim removed 4 bases at V and 5 bases at J, leaving 9 bases unmatched. In germline, CDR1 is DFQATT, CDR2 SNEGSKA (reference sequence). The CDR3 runs to 15 residues. The CDR3 spells CSATLLAGVNNEQFF. Incomplete CDR3 DNA: TGCAGTGCTACGCTTTTAGCGGGGGTAAACAATGAG.

Measured by frequency, this clone is hyperexpanded. Coverage ceases 3 residues before the CDR3 finishes, and the germline J gene fills in the end. The chain uses TRBV6-2 or TRBV6-3 and TRBJ2-1; D might be TRBD1 (6 bases). The CDR3 is 16 amino acids. Trimming pared 4 bases from V and 4 bases from J, leaving 17 bases between. Germline loops: CDR1 MNHEY, CDR2 SVGEGT. The CDR3 bases that were read are TGTGCCAGCAGTTCCCAGGGGCGGAACGAGTACAATGAG. This translates into CASSSQGRNEYNE. The whole CDR3 protein reads CASSSQGRNEYNEQFF.

This clone counts as hyperexpanded (1% or more) by frequency. Read data end 3 residues before the CDR3 end; the end is taken from the germline J gene. The chain employs TRBV6-2 or TRBV6-3 and TRBJ2-3, with a weak D call TRBD1 (6 bases). Germline assignment: CDR1 MNHEY and CDR2 SVGEGT. The length of the CDR3 is 15 residues. Deletions cut 5 bases from V and 0 bases from J, with 12 bases between. The CDR3 bases that were read are TGTGCCAGCAGTCAACAGGGATATAGCACAGATACG. It codes for CASSQQGYSTDT. The whole CDR3 region reads CASSQQGYSTDTQYF.

This clone is deemed large by its frequency. Read data end 3 residues before the CDR3 end; the end is taken from the germline J gene. The V and J genes are TRBV28 and TRBJ1-2, with a tentative D call TRBD1 (6 bases). This CDR3 region has 12 residues. Germline V CDR1 and CDR2: MDHEN, SYDVKM. The CDR3 is CASSGQYGGYTF. Incomplete CDR3 DNA: TGTGCCAGCAGTGGACAGTATGGGGGC.

This clone is called hyperexpanded based on its frequency. The CDR3 goes on 3 residues after the read ends, and that part is filled in from the germline J gene. This chain joins TRBV5-1 and TRBJ2-5, with TRBD2 as a possible D gene (6 bases). Trimming shortened V by 4 bases and J by 3 bases, and 13 bases separated the two germline ends. The length of the CDR3 is 14 residues. CDR1 is SGHRS, CDR2 YFSETQ, per germline. CDR3 bases read: TGCGCCAGCAGCGGGGGACTTTCTAAAGAGACC. Translating gives CASSGGLSKET. The full CDR3 reads CASSGGLSKETQYF.

This clone is classed as hyperexpanded by frequency. The read gets to within 3 residues of the CDR3 end, and the germline J gene fills in the rest. The chain employs TRBV20-1 and TRBJ2-1; 12 nucleotides align to TRBD2. Trimming took 6 bases from V and 0 from J; bases not matched to a gene: 6. Germline V lookup: CDR1 DFQATT, CDR2 SNEGSKA (reference sequence). This CDR3 is 16 amino acids long. This chain's CDR3 is CSAAGLAGHSYNEQFF. CDR3 DNA (partial): TGCAGTGCAGCTGGACTAGCGGGACACTCCTACAATGAG.

By frequency, this clone registers hyperexpanded. The CDR3 end lies 3 residues beyond the end of the read and is filled in from the germline J gene. This rearrangement joins TRBV19 to TRBJ1-1; 8 bases align to TRBD1. V lost 3 bases to trimming and J lost 5 bases; unmatched junction nucleotides: 5. The CDR3 contains 14 residues. The germline V gene has CDR1 LNHDA and CDR2 SQIVND (reference sequence). The part of the CDR3 DNA that was read is TGTGCCAGTAGTATCAGGGGGCTTGCGACTGAA. The encoded protein is CASSIRGLATE. From start to end, the CDR3 is CASSIRGLATEAFF. The complete variable domain, with remaining parts taken from reference TRBV19 and TRBJ1-1, reads DGGITQSPKYLFRKEGQNVTLSCEQNLNHDAMYWYRQDPGQGLRLIYYSQIVNDFQKGDIAEGYSVSREKKESFPLTVTSAQKNPTAFYLCASSIRGLATEAFFGQGTRLTVV.